Presented here are 23 T cell receptor beta chains from one specimen sequenced in a study of T-cell memory formation after mild COVID-19. One entry per CDR3 protein results from TCRdb running MiXCR on the 5' RACE reads. This table has approximately 250,000 distinct CDR3 sequences, over 15% appearing once. The specimen sequenced was PBMCs or a T cell subset sorted from them (not recorded which). These TCRs come from a man aged 18 to 29 who had mild COVID-19 (a few samples of this study predate the infection). Cell type and time point are not known.

The chain carries TRBV5-4 and TRBJ2-5, with D possibly being TRBD2 (6 bases). The CDR3 has 16 residues. Deletions cut 0 bases from V and 1 base from J, with 13 bases between. Germline V gene sequence: CDR1 SGHNT, CDR2 YYREEE (reference sequence). CDR3 protein: CASSLGGGGAQETQYF. The CDR3 nucleotides read TGTGCCAGCAGCTTGGGGGGAGGCGGGGCCCAAGAGACCCAGTACTTC.

A remark on this clonotype: A junction boundary mismatches the germline segment, possibly from a read error. This sequence joins TRBV7-8 and TRBJ1-3; D unclear. CDR1 and CDR2 (germline): SGHVS, FQNEAQ. This CDR3 region has 14 residues. The CDR3 bases are TGTGCCAGCAGCTTATCGGGCAGAGGAAACACCGTATATTTT. This translates into CASSLSGRGNTVYF. Filled out from reference TRBV7-8 and TRBJ1-3, the complete variable domain reads GAGVSQSPRYKVAKRGQDVALRCDPISGHVSLFWYQQALGQGPEFLTYFQNEAQLDKSGLPSDRFFAERPEGSVSTLKIQRTQQEDSAVYLCASSLSGRGNTVYFGEGSWLTVV.

Concerning this clonotype: At one end the junction does not follow the germline gene, possibly because of a read error. The J gene is TRBJ2-1, the V gene TRBV12-3 or TRBV12-4; TRBD2 is a possible D gene (5 bases). The CDR3 is 10 residues long. CDR3 nucleotides: TGTGCCAGCACCGGGATGGAACCGCAGTTC. It specifies CASTGMEPQF.

This chain links TRBV15 with TRBJ2-1; weak D call: TRBD1 (5 bases). Germline V gene sequence: CDR1 LNHNV, CDR2 YYDKDF (reference sequence). Deletions cut 3 bases from V and 0 bases from J, with 15 bases between. This CDR3 region has 17 residues. The chain's CDR3 is CATSSRGQQASYNEQFF. The DNA for the CDR3 is TGTGCCACCAGCAGCCGTGGACAACAGGCCTCCTACAATGAGCAGTTCTTC.

This clonotype has just a few counts. V and J are TRBV7-9 and TRBJ1-3, with D perhaps matching TRBD1 (6 bases). The CDR3 spans 16 residues. The germline V gene encodes CDR1 SEHNR and CDR2 FQNEAQ (reference sequence). Trimming took off 4 bases at V and 0 bases at J, with 13 bases between the two ends. The CDR3 DNA sequence: TGTGCCAGCAGCTCGGGGGGCAGGCTCTCTGGAAACACCATATATTTT. Translation: CASSSGGRLSGNTIYF.

This chain links TRBV20-1 with TRBJ2-3; 9 bases are a match to TRBD1. In germline, CDR1 is DFQATT, CDR2 SNEGSKA (reference sequence). J lost 1 base, V lost 6 bases, and 14 bases had no gene match. The CDR3 totals 17 residues. CDR3 bases: TGCAGTGCCCAAGCGGGGACAGGGAGTCGCGGCACAGATACGCAGTATTTT. Amino acid sequence: CSAQAGTGSRGTDTQYF.

This clonotype was seen ten or more times. This chain connects TRBV5-4 to TRBJ2-1, with D possibly being TRBD1 (5 bases). Trimming removed 1 base from V and 15 bases from J, with 14 bases in between. The CDR3 consists of 12 residues. Germline CDR1 and CDR2: SGHNT and YYREEE (reference sequence). This chain's CDR3 is CASSLLGQVGFF. For the CDR3, the DNA is TGTGCCAGCAGCTTGCTCGGACAAGTGGGGTTCTTC.

The chain employs TRBV3-1 and TRBJ1-1, with D possibly TRBD1 on 5 matching bases. Trimming cost V 0 bases and J 0 bases, with 14 bases left between them. Germline V gene lookup returns CDR1 LGHDT and CDR2 YNNKEL (reference sequence). This CDR3 is 17 amino acids long. The CDR3 region is CASSQDRADILNTEAFF. The DNA for the CDR3 is TGTGCCAGCAGCCAAGATCGGGCGGACATTTTGAACACTGAAGCTTTCTTT.

In this sample, this clonotype turned up a few times. This chain links TRBV5-1 with TRBJ2-2; TRBD2 matches 7 bases. The trim removed 0 bases at V and 6 bases at J, leaving 8 bases unmatched. The CDR3 extends over 16 amino acids. Germline V gene data show CDR1 as SGHRS and CDR2 as YFSETQ. The CDR3 bases are TGCGCCAGCAGCTTGGATGGGACTACGATCTCCGGGGAGCTGTTTTTT. Translated, it gives CASSLDGTTISGELFF. Complete variable domain (other parts from reference TRBV5-1 and TRBJ2-2): KAGVTQTPRYLIKTRGQQVTLSCSPISGHRSVSWYQQTPGQGLQFLFEYFSETQRNKGNFPGRFSGRQFSNSRSEMNVSTLELGDSALYLCASSLDGTTISGELFFGEGSRLTVL.

This clonotype has more than one count but fewer than ten. The J gene is TRBJ1-2, the V gene TRBV4-3, with 7 bases fitting TRBD1. There are 15 residues in the CDR3. Germline lookup yields CDR1 LGHNA and CDR2 YSLEER. V dropped 3 bases and J dropped 4; count of bases not matched to a gene: 8. Here the CDR3 DNA reads TGCGCCAGCAGCCAGGAGACTGGGACAGCCTATGGCTACACCTTC. Encoded protein: CASSQETGTAYGYTF.

This chain uses TRBV4-1 with TRBJ2-7, with D perhaps matching TRBD2 (5 bases). The V and J ends lost 8 bases and 0 bases respectively, with 17 bases between them. The CDR3 has 15 amino acids. Germline CDR1 is MGHRA and CDR2 is YSYEKL. The CDR3 DNA follows: TGCGCCAGCTCATCGTTACTCACTAGCTCCTACGAGCAGTACTTC. Translation gives CASSSLLTSSYEQYF.

This clonotype has a count of ten or more. This rearrangement joins TRBV20-1 to TRBJ2-7; D could derive from TRBD1 or TRBD2 (5 bases each). In germline, CDR1 is DFQATT, CDR2 SNEGSKA (reference sequence). This CDR3 region has 14 residues. Trimming took 6 bases from V and 4 from J, leaving 19 bases between them. The CDR3 DNA is TGCAGTGCCTTACTGGGGACGTCTGGATACGAGCAGTACTTC. Translation gives CSALLGTSGYEQYF.

The genes are TRBV2 and TRBJ2-3; tentatively, D is TRBD2 (5 bases). V gave up 2 bases and J gave up 2 bases, with 8 bases separating them. Germline CDR1 reads SNHLY; CDR2 reads FYNNEI. The CDR3 sequence is 14 residues long. CDR3 bases: TGTGCCAGCAGTGAAAGCGGTATCACAGATACGCAGTATTTT. It specifies CASSESGITDTQYF.

This clonotype was observed a few times. This chain joins TRBV20-1 and TRBJ2-4; either TRBD1 or TRBD2 may supply D (7 bases each). V dropped 5 bases and J dropped 10 bases, with 18 bases sitting between them. The germline CDR1 and CDR2 sequences are DFQATT and SNEGSKA (reference sequence). This CDR3 is built from 13 residues. The CDR3 nucleotides are TGCAGTGCTCATACAGGGGCGGGAGAGATTCAGTACTTC. Protein product: CSAHTGAGEIQYF.

The chain carries TRBV7-2 and TRBJ1-1; D ambiguous. The germline V gene has CDR1 SGHTA and CDR2 FQGNSA. This CDR3 has 15 residues. V was trimmed by 2 bases and J by 1 base, leaving 11 bases between them. CDR3 nucleotide sequence: TGTGCCAGCAGCTTAAATCCGTCCCGGAACACTGAAGCTTTCTTT. Amino acid sequence: CASSLNPSRNTEAFF.

This rearrangement joins TRBV4-3 to TRBJ1-2; D not certain. V was clipped by 0 bases and J by 6 bases, with 20 bases between them. The CDR3 loop spans 17 amino acids. Germline-derived CDR1 and CDR2 are LGHNA and YSLEER. CDR3: CASSQDVSDDGPDGYTF. The DNA of the CDR3 is TGCGCCAGCAGCCAAGATGTTTCGGACGACGGCCCCGATGGCTACACCTTC.

This sequence joins TRBV9 and TRBJ2-3; 11 bases align to TRBD2. From germline, CDR1 is SGDLS and CDR2 YYNGEE. The CDR3 runs to 18 residues. The V and J ends lost 4 bases and 6 bases, in that order; junction bases with no gene match: 16. The DNA of the CDR3 is TGTGCCAGCAGCACCCGTAGCTGGATAGCGGGGGGGCTTGATACGCAGTATTTT. Its protein is CASSTRSWIAGGLDTQYF.

This clonotype was observed a few times. V and J are TRBV20-1 and TRBJ2-2; D is ambiguous. There are 15 residues in the CDR3. Trimming took 0 bases from V and 4 from J, leaving 12 bases between them. Germline CDR1 and CDR2: DFQATT and SNEGSKA (reference sequence). CDR3 protein: CSARDKGYFTGELFF. Here the CDR3 DNA reads TGCAGTGCTAGAGATAAGGGCTACTTCACCGGGGAGCTGTTTTTT.

This clonotype was observed a few times. The V gene is TRBV7-6, the J gene TRBJ1-4, with D perhaps matching TRBD1 (5 bases). The CDR3 is 14 residues long. V lost 4 bases to trimming and J lost 8 bases, with 14 bases between them. CDR1 and CDR2 from the germline V gene are SGHVS and FNYEAQ. The CDR3 bases are TGTGCCAGCAGCTCAACCGTGGGGGAGGAAAAACTGTTTTTT. This encodes CASSSTVGEEKLFF.

The J gene is TRBJ2-5, the V gene TRBV4-2, with 10 positions matching TRBD2. The CDR3 length is 16 residues. V dropped 3 bases and J dropped 3; count of bases not matched to a gene: 7. Germline V gives CDR1 LGHNA, CDR2 YNFKEQ. Here the CDR3 DNA reads TGTGCCAGCAGCCAGTTTCTAGCGGGGGTTAAAGAGACCCAGTACTTC. Translated: CASSQFLAGVKETQYF.

This clonotype was seen at least ten times. This sequence joins TRBV12-3 or TRBV12-4 and TRBJ1-2, with D uncertain. Trimming stripped 7 bases from V and 8 bases from J, with 14 bases between. This CDR3 region has 12 residues. CDR3 DNA: TGTGCCAGCACTCGCGGGCCCTTCGGCTACACCTTC. Translating it yields CASTRGPFGYTF.

The table lists this clonotype with a few counts. The chain combines TRBV29-1 with TRBJ2-5; TRBD2 agrees at 8 bases. The V gene's germline CDR1 is SQVTM and CDR2 ANQGSEA. This CDR3 is 14 amino acids long. The J segment lost 3 bases and the V segment lost 5 bases, leaving 8 bases of the junction unmatched. CDR3 loop: CSVFEPGLEETQYF. In DNA form, the CDR3 reads TGCAGCGTTTTCGAGCCGGGACTAGAAGAGACCCAGTACTTC. Full variable domain (missing parts from reference TRBV29-1 and TRBJ2-5): SAVISQKPSRDICQRGTSLTIQCQVDSQVTMMFWYRQQPGQSLTLIATANQGSEATYESGFVIDKFPISRPNLTFSTLTVSNMSPEDSSIYLCSVFEPGLEETQYFGPGTRLLVL.

This clonotype has just a few counts. The rearrangement joins TRBV7-2 to TRBJ2-1, with a weak D call TRBD2 (5 bases). Trimming took off 6 bases at V and 2 bases at J, with 5 bases between the two ends. CDR1 is SGHTA, CDR2 FQGNSA, per germline. This CDR3 is 12 amino acids long. The CDR3 reads CASRGAYNEQFF. CDR3 sequence (DNA): TGTGCCAGCAGGGGAGCCTACAATGAGCAGTTCTTC.